The entry below gives a single T cell receptor (beta chain) sequence along with its context. Its target is not known. The source of the sample is a study of post-analysis software for immune sequencing data. Study as a whole: Clinical courses comprised relapsing-remitting, secondary progressive and progressive-relapsing multiple sclerosis. Notes on the study in general: Higher frequency in patients than in controls was seen for roughly five TRBV segments, with TRBV5-6, TRBV5-1 and TRBV20-1 among them. A significant reduction in normalized Chao1 diversity was observed in multiple sclerosis patients versus controls.

Unique molecular identifiers were present in the TCR beta cDNA libraries. A single record per CDR3 protein comes from TCRdb applying MiXCR to the PCR reads. The sample contains about 620,000 distinct CDR3 sequences, roughly 47% of which appear only once. Trimming removed 5 bases at V and 6 bases at J, with 21 bases between. Germline V gene data show CDR1 as SGHTA and CDR2 as FQGNSA. This CDR3 comprises 16 residues. The chain employs TRBV7-2 and TRBJ2-3; a possible D gene is TRBD1 (6 bases). Material: blood. The source of this sequence is a girl aged 10-17 years with multiple sclerosis. The CDR3 coding sequence is TGTGCCAGCAGCCGACTCTACGGGACATCAAAGGATACGCAGTATTTT. Translation gives CASSRLYGTSKDTQYF.